The rows below give T cell receptor beta chains drawn from one sample of a study of blood T cell repertoires in COVID-19. Sequencing was performed with immunoSEQ multiplex PCR; in TCRdb, only in-frame clones are kept and a portion is missing. The sample has roughly 230,000 clones, more than 80% seen once; the top ten hold over 4.5%. The material sequenced was peripheral blood. The receptors originated from a human donor in a cohort sampled during active COVID-19. CDR3s include the opening cysteine and the closing phenylalanine or tryptophan. The D gene is left open where the match is weak. Rows may omit the clone size; those that give it use once, few, many or a size class.

D: TRBD2; size: few; length: 18; V: TRBV9; J: TRBJ2-6; CDR3: CASSGSSGGASGANVLTF; DNA: TGTGCCAGCAGCGGGTCTAGCGGGGGGGCCTCTGGGGCCAACGTCCTGACTTTC
D: TRBD1; size: NA; length: 14; V: TRBV19; J: TRBJ1-4; CDR3: CASSMGTGGEKLFF; DNA: TGTGCCAGTAGTATGGGGACAGGGGGTGAAAAACTGTTTTTT
D: TRBD1; size: once; length: 17; V: TRBV5-1; J: TRBJ2-5; CDR3: CASSLGVQGFVQETQYF; DNA: TGCGCCAGCAGCTTGGGGGTACAGGGGTTCGTACAAGAGACCCAGTACTTC
D: NA; size: NA; length: 14; V: TRBV25-1; J: TRBJ2-5; CDR3: CASSESTVQETQYF; DNA: TGTGCCAGCAGTGAATCGACAGTCCAAGAGACCCAGTACTTC
D: TRBD1; size: NA; length: 17; V: TRBV18; J: TRBJ2-2; CDR3: CASSGSRGGANTGELFF; DNA: TGTGCCAGCTCCGGCAGTAGAGGGGGCGCGAACACCGGGGAGCTGTTTTTT
D: NA; size: NA; length: 16; V: TRBV9; J: TRBJ2-2; CDR3: CASSVEGGTPFGELFF; DNA: TGTGCCAGCAGCGTAGAAGGGGGTACCCCTTTCGGGGAGCTGTTTTTT
D: TRBD1; size: NA; length: 14; V: TRBV2; J: TRBJ2-1; CDR3: CASSLTGGGNEQFF; DNA: TGTGCCAGCAGCCTGACAGGGGGGGGGAATGAGCAGTTCTTC
D: TRBD1; size: NA; length: 15; V: TRBV28; J: TRBJ1-2; CDR3: CASSLSTTGFAGYTF; DNA: TGTGCCAGCAGTTTATCCACGACAGGGTTTGCTGGCTACACCTTC
D: NA; size: once; length: 11; V: TRBV2; J: TRBJ2-5; CDR3: CASSAEATQYF; DNA: TGTGCCAGCAGCGCAGAGGCGACCCAGTACTTC
D: TRBD2; size: NA; length: 14; V: TRBV28; J: TRBJ2-7; CDR3: CASSLLAGTEEQYF; DNA: TGTGCCAGCAGTCTACTAGCGGGAACTGAAGAGCAGTACTTC
D: NA; size: once; length: 14; V: TRBV4-1; J: TRBJ1-4; CDR3: CASSLRETNEKLFF; DNA: TGCGCCAGCAGCCTCAGGGAAACTAATGAAAAACTGTTTTTT
D: NA; size: NA; length: 13; V: TRBV2; J: TRBJ2-7; CDR3: CASTTQPSYEQYF; DNA: TGTGCCAGCACAACACAGCCATCCTACGAGCAGTACTTC
D: TRBD1; size: NA; length: 17; V: TRBV13; J: TRBJ2-7; CDR3: CASSLAFMGTASYEQYF; DNA: TGTGCCAGCAGCTTAGCATTCATGGGGACAGCCTCCTACGAGCAGTACTTC
D: NA; size: NA; length: 13; V: TRBV2; J: TRBJ2-1; CDR3: CASKRDTRDEQFF; DNA: TGTGCCAGCAAGAGGGACACAAGGGATGAGCAGTTCTTC
D: TRBD2; size: NA; length: 15; V: TRBV19; J: TRBJ2-5; CDR3: CASSTTSGRGETQYF; DNA: TGTGCCAGTAGTACGACTAGCGGGAGGGGGGAGACCCAGTACTTC
D: NA; size: NA; length: 13; V: TRBV10-1; J: TRBJ1-5; CDR3: CASSQGPNQPQHF; DNA: TGCGCCAGCAGTCAGGGGCCTAATCAGCCCCAGCATTTT
D: NA; size: NA; length: 14; V: TRBV5-4; J: TRBJ1-3; CDR3: CASSLGQGRSTIYF; DNA: TGTGCCAGCAGCTTGGGTCAGGGGCGATCCACCATATATTTT
D: NA; size: NA; length: 14; V: TRBV7-3; J: TRBJ1-3; CDR3: CASSFADSGNTIYF; DNA: TGTGCCAGCAGCTTCGCAGACTCTGGAAACACCATATATTTT
D: NA; size: NA; length: 14; V: TRBV10-3; J: TRBJ2-5; CDR3: CAISESYRKETQYF; DNA: TGTGCCATCAGTGAGTCGTACAGAAAAGAGACCCAGTACTTC
D: TRBD1; size: NA; length: 16; V: TRBV7-3; J: TRBJ2-4; CDR3: CASSPGTGRTKNIQYF; DNA: TGTGCCAGCAGCCCAGGGACAGGGAGGACCAAAAACATTCAGTACTTC
D: TRBD1; size: NA; length: 14; V: TRBV6-6; J: TRBJ1-6; CDR3: CASSGRQGESPLHF; DNA: TGTGCCAGCAGTGGACGACAGGGGGAGTCACCCCTCCACTTT
D: NA; size: few; length: 14; V: TRBV9; J: TRBJ2-3; CDR3: CASSVMSGTDTQYF; DNA: TGTGCCAGCAGCGTAATGAGCGGCACAGATACGCAGTATTTT
D: TRBD2; size: NA; length: 14; V: TRBV20-1; J: TRBJ2-5; CDR3: CSASLAGGQETQYF; DNA: TGCAGTGCTAGTTTAGCGGGGGGCCAAGAGACCCAGTACTTC
D: TRBD1; size: NA; length: 14; V: TRBV19; J: TRBJ1-5; CDR3: CASTDRGQNQPQHF; DNA: TGTGCCAGTACGGACAGGGGGCAAAATCAGCCCCAGCATTTT
D: TRBD2; size: NA; length: 20; V: TRBV5-1; J: TRBJ2-3; CDR3: CASSLGAGAGGPGSTDTQYF; DNA: TGCGCCAGCAGCTTGGGGGCAGGAGCGGGAGGGCCCGGGAGCACAGATACGCAGTATTTT
D: NA; size: few; length: 13; V: TRBV9; J: TRBJ2-5; CDR3: CASSVDPGKTQYF; DNA: TGTGCCAGCAGCGTAGACCCAGGGAAGACCCAGTACTTC
D: TRBD2; size: once; length: 14; V: TRBV27; J: TRBJ2-7; CDR3: CASSLVAGAYEQYF; DNA: TGTGCCAGCAGTTTGGTAGCGGGGGCCTACGAGCAGTACTTC
D: NA; size: NA; length: 14; V: TRBV7-9; J: TRBJ2-2; CDR3: CASTSSPNTGELFF; DNA: TGTGCCAGCACCAGTAGCCCGAACACCGGGGAGCTGTTTTTT
D: TRBD2; size: NA; length: 16; V: TRBV7-9; J: TRBJ2-7; CDR3: CASSSFKAGGSYEQYF; DNA: TGTGCCAGCAGCTCATTCAAAGCGGGGGGCTCCTACGAGCAGTACTTC
D: TRBD1; size: NA; length: 14; V: TRBV20-1; J: TRBJ1-2; CDR3: CSASPETGAHGYTF; DNA: TGCAGTGCTAGTCCCGAGACAGGGGCCCATGGCTACACCTTC
D: NA; size: NA; length: 11; V: TRBV7-9; J: TRBJ2-5; CDR3: CASSADRTQYF; DNA: TGTGCCAGCAGCGCGGATCGGACCCAGTACTTC
D: TRBD1; size: once; length: 15; V: TRBV19; J: TRBJ1-5; CDR3: CASSTQTGRNQPQHF; DNA: TGTGCCAGTAGTACCCAGACAGGGCGGAATCAGCCCCAGCATTTT
D: TRBD1; size: few; length: 17; V: TRBV27; J: TRBJ1-2; CDR3: CASSFMGRGRGHYGYTF; DNA: TGTGCCAGCAGTTTTATGGGACGGGGCAGGGGGCACTATGGCTACACCTTC
D: NA; size: once; length: 15; V: TRBV5-1; J: TRBJ2-2; CDR3: CASSAEQGYTGELFF; DNA: TGCGCCAGCAGCGCAGAACAGGGTTACACCGGGGAGCTGTTTTTT
D: NA; size: once; length: 11; V: TRBV19; J: TRBJ1-1; CDR3: CASRRRYEAFF; DNA: TGTGCCAGTAGGAGGAGGTATGAAGCTTTCTTT
D: NA; size: NA; length: 16; V: TRBV5-1; J: TRBJ2-1; CDR3: CASSSGGIDSYNEQFF; DNA: TGCGCCAGCAGCTCTGGCGGGATCGACTCCTACAATGAGCAGTTCTTC
D: NA; size: NA; length: 14; V: TRBV18; J: TRBJ2-3; CDR3: CASSPPRSTDTQYF; DNA: TGTGCCAGCTCACCACCGCGAAGCACAGATACGCAGTATTTT
D: TRBD1; size: NA; length: 14; V: TRBV5-4; J: TRBJ2-3; CDR3: CASSLAQGTDTQYF; DNA: TGTGCCAGCAGCTTGGCACAGGGGACAGATACGCAGTATTTT
D: NA; size: NA; length: 13; V: TRBV2; J: TRBJ1-1; CDR3: CASSEGERTEAFF; DNA: TGTGCCAGCAGTGAAGGAGAGCGGACTGAAGCTTTCTTT
D: NA; size: NA; length: 13; V: TRBV2; J: TRBJ2-1; CDR3: CASSLGTKGEQFF; DNA: TGTGCCAGCAGTTTGGGGACAAAAGGTGAGCAGTTCTTC
D: TRBD1; size: NA; length: 15; V: TRBV5-1; J: TRBJ1-2; CDR3: CASSPPGGGAYGYTF; DNA: TGCGCCAGCAGCCCGCCAGGAGGGGGCGCGTATGGCTACACCTTC
D: TRBD2; size: NA; length: 15; V: TRBV10-3; J: TRBJ2-2; CDR3: CAISGTSGNTGELFF; DNA: TGTGCCATCAGTGGGACTAGCGGAAACACCGGGGAGCTGTTTTTT
D: NA; size: few; length: 15; V: TRBV3-1/TRBV3-2; J: TRBJ2-1; CDR3: CASSQEYRRTGLLFF; DNA: TGTGCCAGCAGCCAAGAGTATAGGAGGACGGGATTGCTGTTCTTC
D: NA; size: NA; length: 15; V: TRBV6-6; J: TRBJ1-5; CDR3: CASKVNRQDVKPQHF; DNA: TGTGCCAGCAAGGTAAATAGACAGGATGTTAAGCCCCAGCATTTT
D: NA; size: NA; length: 14; V: TRBV9; J: TRBJ2-5; CDR3: CASSVDLARETQYF; DNA: TGTGCCAGCAGCGTAGATCTAGCGCGGGAGACCCAGTACTTC
D: TRBD1; size: NA; length: 14; V: TRBV6-5; J: TRBJ2-2; CDR3: CASGWGTGTGELFF; DNA: TGTGCCAGCGGGTGGGGGACAGGGACCGGGGAGCTGTTTTTT
D: NA; size: NA; length: 13; V: TRBV12-3/TRBV12-4; J: TRBJ1-5; CDR3: CASSDQGYQPQHF; DNA: TGTGCCAGCAGTGATCAGGGGTACCAGCCCCAGCATTTT
D: TRBD1; size: NA; length: 13; V: TRBV6-5; J: TRBJ2-7; CDR3: CASSPGTDYEQYF; DNA: TGTGCCAGCAGTCCGGGGACAGACTACGAGCAGTACTTC
D: TRBD2; size: NA; length: 15; V: TRBV7-2; J: TRBJ2-7; CDR3: CASSPTSAASYEQYF; DNA: TGTGCCAGCAGCCCGACTAGCGCGGCTTCCTACGAGCAGTACTTC
D: TRBD2; size: once; length: 15; V: TRBV6-5; J: TRBJ2-1; CDR3: CASRLSGESYNEQFF; DNA: TGTGCCAGCAGACTTAGCGGGGAATCCTACAATGAGCAGTTCTTC
D: NA; size: few; length: 16; V: TRBV6-1; J: TRBJ1-6; CDR3: CASSEVGLGDGSPLHF; DNA: TGTGCCAGCAGTGAAGTGGGACTCGGGGATGGTTCACCCCTCCACTTT
D: TRBD2; size: once; length: 17; V: TRBV11-2; J: TRBJ2-5; CDR3: CASSLVTSGSIWETQYF; DNA: TGTGCCAGCAGCTTAGTCACTAGCGGGAGTATCTGGGAGACCCAGTACTTC
D: NA; size: NA; length: 13; V: TRBV4-1; J: TRBJ2-7; CDR3: CAIETGRSYEQYF; DNA: TGCGCCATCGAGACGGGGAGGTCCTACGAGCAGTACTTC
D: TRBD1; size: NA; length: 15; V: TRBV5-1; J: TRBJ2-7; CDR3: CASSVSGTARYEQYF; DNA: TGCGCCAGCAGCGTCTCCGGGACAGCTCGGTACGAGCAGTACTTC
D: NA; size: NA; length: 14; V: TRBV6-5; J: TRBJ2-7; CDR3: CASSYALPGEKQYF; DNA: TGTGCCAGCAGTTACGCTTTACCAGGGGAAAAGCAGTACTTC
D: NA; size: NA; length: 14; V: TRBV6-5; J: TRBJ2-7; CDR3: CASSYSAGGYEQYF; DNA: TGTGCCAGCAGTTACTCCGCAGGGGGGTACGAGCAGTACTTC
D: TRBD2; size: NA; length: 16; V: TRBV28; J: TRBJ2-7; CDR3: CASSGLAGYRTYEQYF; DNA: TGTGCCAGCAGCGGGCTAGCGGGATATCGTACCTACGAGCAGTACTTC